The 32 T cell receptor beta chains below were found in one sample sequenced in a study of neoadjuvant nivolumab and ipilimumab in lung cancer. Here immunoSEQ multiplex PCR was the method, and the copy in TCRdb shows in-frame clones only, minus some. This sample has tens of thousands of clones, with about 89% found just once. Source: blood, taken before neoadjuvant nivolumab, alone or with ipilimumab. The receptor source for this set is an adult with non-small cell lung cancer. Some clones in this sample may be carry-over from other donors' samples.

The J gene is TRBJ1-2, the V gene TRBV7-2; D ambiguous. Germline V CDR1 and CDR2: SGHTA, FQGNSA. V gave up 6 bases and J gave up 6 bases, with 20 bases separating them. The CDR3 contains 15 residues. CDR3 bases: TGTGCCAGCAGATCACACCCGGCGGCTGGCGATGGCTACACCTTC. Its translation: CASRSHPAAGDGYTF. Together with reference TRBV7-2 and TRBJ1-2, the CDR3 gives the full variable domain: GAGVSQSPSNKVTEKGKDVELRCDPISGHTALYWYRQSLGQGLEFLIYFQGNSAPDKSGLPSDRFSAERTGGSVSTLTIQRTQQEDSAVYLCASRSHPAAGDGYTFGSGTRLTVV.

The table lists this clone with a few counts. The V and J genes are TRBV9 and TRBJ1-3; unclear D gene. With 4 bases removed from V and 2 bases from J, the gap between germline ends came to 13 bases. The CDR3 runs to 15 residues. Looked up from germline, CDR1 is SGDLS and CDR2 is YYNGEE. DNA of the CDR3: TGTGCCAGCAGCAGTCTAGGGCTAGCTGGAAACACCATATATTTT. It encodes CASSSLGLAGNTIYF.

The chain employs TRBV27 and TRBJ2-3; 12 bases agree with TRBD2. J lost 0 bases, V lost 4 bases, and 14 bases had no gene match. The CDR3 spans 20 residues. Per germline, CDR1 MNHEY and CDR2 SMNVEV (reference sequence). CDR3 residues: CASSSYTQQGLAGSTDTQYF. The CDR3, as DNA: TGTGCCAGCAGTTCCTATACCCAACAAGGACTAGCGGGGAGCACAGATACGCAGTATTTT.

This rearrangement joins TRBV4-1 to TRBJ2-1; 11 bases are a match to TRBD2. The junction had 3 bases not matched to a gene; V was cut back by 7 bases and J by 4 bases. In germline, CDR1 is MGHRA, CDR2 YSYEKL. The CDR3 sequence is 14 residues long. The CDR3 DNA sequence: TGCGCCAGCACCCGGACTAGCGGGTACAATGAGCAGTTCTTC. Translating gives CASTRTSGYNEQFF.

The gene calls are TRBV7-2 and TRBJ2-2; no clear D gene. Germline V gives CDR1 SGHTA, CDR2 FQGNSA. Trimming removed 1 base from V and 4 bases from J, with 13 bases in between. The CDR3 totals 16 residues. The CDR3 DNA follows: TGTGCCAGCAGCTTAGGCCCCTTAATGCGCACCGGGGAGCTGTTTTTT. Protein: CASSLGPLMRTGELFF.

This rearrangement joins TRBV18 to TRBJ1-5, with D tentatively TRBD1 (6 bases). CDR1 is KGHSH and CDR2 is LQKENI in the germline V gene. V dropped 1 base and J dropped 0 bases, with 13 bases sitting between them. The CDR3 spans 17 residues. This chain's CDR3 is CASSPRGGGDSNQPQHF. The CDR3, as DNA: TGTGCCAGCTCACCACGGGGAGGGGGGGATAGCAATCAGCCCCAGCATTTT.

This clone was seen a single time. The genes are TRBV18 and TRBJ2-5, with 12 bases fitting TRBD2. J gave up 5 bases and V 1 base, and 8 bases lay outside the gene matches. Germline V CDR1 and CDR2: KGHSH, LQKENI. This CDR3 region has 17 residues. The CDR3 loop is CASSPLGLAGGHETQYF. The CDR3 nucleotides read TGTGCCAGCTCACCACTGGGCCTAGCGGGAGGGCACGAGACCCAGTACTTC.

V and J are TRBV30 and TRBJ2-3; D gene unclear. The V gene lost 3 bases and the J gene lost 8 bases, with 12 bases spanning the gap. The germline gives CDR1 GTSNPN, CDR2 SVGIG (reference sequence). The CDR3 runs 12 residues. This CDR3 is CAWSPGSRTQYF. The CDR3 bases are TGTGCCTGGAGCCCAGGTTCGCGTACGCAGTATTTT.

The rearrangement links TRBV6-1 to TRBJ1-1; 9 bases fit TRBD1. Germline lookup yields CDR1 MNHNS and CDR2 SASEGT. V shed 3 bases, J shed 4 bases, and the junction held 6 bases outside the gene matches. The CDR3 spans 15 residues. CDR3 DNA: TGTGCCAGCAGTGACCCGACAGGGGGTTTCACTGAAGCTTTCTTT. Protein product: CASSDPTGGFTEAFF.

This clone was detected once. The chain is built from TRBV7-6 and TRBJ2-2; either TRBD1 or TRBD2 may fit D (5 bases each). The CDR3 consists of 15 residues. From germline, CDR1 is SGHVS and CDR2 FNYEAQ. V was clipped by 0 bases and J by 4 bases, with 9 bases between them. CDR3 in DNA: TGTGCCAGCAGCTTAGCGGGGGAGAGCACCGGGGAGCTGTTTTTT. Protein sequence: CASSLAGESTGELFF.

The gene calls are TRBV11-2 and TRBJ2-5; no clear D gene. V lost 10 bases and J 5 bases, leaving 17 bases between the germline ends. This CDR3 contains 13 residues. Germline-derived CDR1 and CDR2 are SGHAT and FQNNGV. The CDR3 DNA reads TGTGCCACAAGTGGTCCCGGCGGCGAGACCCAGTACTTC. The encoded protein is CATSGPGGETQYF.

The gene calls are TRBV30 and TRBJ2-7; the match to TRBD1 covers 7 bases. CDR1 and CDR2 from the germline V gene are GTSNPN and SVGIG (reference sequence). V lost 1 base, J lost 3 bases, and 0 bases stayed unmatched. The CDR3 loop spans 12 amino acids. The CDR3 DNA sequence: TGTGCCTGGAGTGGACAGGGCTACGAGCAGTACTTC. It encodes CAWSGQGYEQYF.

The J gene is TRBJ1-2, the V gene TRBV5-6, with 7 bases that match TRBD1. CDR1 and CDR2 from the germline V gene are SGHDT and YYEEEE. J was trimmed by 5 bases and V by 4 bases; bases with no gene match: 14. The CDR3 contains 16 residues. CDR3 loop: CASSRTGQVVQYGYTF. The DNA of the CDR3 is TGTGCCAGCAGCCGAACCGGACAGGTGGTTCAGTATGGCTACACCTTC.

The rearrangement uses TRBV5-1 and TRBJ2-1, with 7 bases matching TRBD2. The CDR3 totals 15 residues. V trimming: 2 bases; J trimming: 4 bases; junction bases outside the gene matches: 6. Per the germline V gene, CDR1 is SGHRS and CDR2 is YFSETQ. The CDR3 loop is CASSFNQRGYNEQFF. In DNA, the CDR3 is TGCGCCAGCAGCTTTAACCAGCGGGGATACAATGAGCAGTTCTTC.

This sequence joins TRBV7-2 and TRBJ2-3; the D is unclear. The V and J ends lost 4 bases and 2 bases respectively, with 7 bases between them. Germline CDR1 is SGHTA and CDR2 is FQGNSA. The CDR3 length is 13 residues. CDR3 residues: CASSSRTTDTQYF. CDR3 coding DNA: TGTGCCAGCAGCTCCCGAACCACAGATACGCAGTATTTT.

V gene TRBV7-6 combines with J gene TRBJ2-7, with D uncertain. Per germline, CDR1 SGHVS and CDR2 FNYEAQ. The CDR3 extends over 11 amino acids. The V and J ends lost 1 base and 5 bases respectively, with 3 bases between them. The CDR3 here is CASSLGDEQYF. CDR3 DNA: TGTGCCAGCAGCTTAGGGGACGAGCAGTACTTC.

This clone was seen just once. Here the CDR3 DNA reads TGTGCCAGCAGTCTTAGGGGGCAGACCCCAGGCACCACCTACGAGCAGTACTTC. Translating gives CASSLRGQTPGTTYEQYF. V is TRBV7-2 and J is TRBJ2-7; 7 nucleotides line up with TRBD1. J was trimmed by 2 bases and V by 6 bases; bases with no gene match: 19. The CDR3 loop spans 18 amino acids. The germline gives CDR1 SGHTA, CDR2 FQGNSA.

J is TRBJ1-1 and V is TRBV29-1; D is unresolved. CDR3 length equals 13 residues. Trimming shortened V by 6 bases and J by 1 base, and 12 bases separated the two germline ends. Germline V gives CDR1 SQVTM, CDR2 ANQGSEA. CDR3 region: CSVSRTENTEAFF. Written as DNA, the CDR3 is TGCAGCGTGAGTCGGACGGAGAACACTGAAGCTTTCTTT.

As for this clone: Compared with germline, one end of the junction differs, possibly owing to a read error. The chain is built from TRBV7-9 and TRBJ2-7; 14 nucleotides agree with TRBD2. The CDR3 is 17 residues long. The germline V gene has CDR1 SEHNR and CDR2 FQNEAQ (reference sequence). CDR3 in DNA: TGTGCCAGCAGTTTAGCCTCCGGGACTAGCGGGAGTATCGAGCAGTACTTC. It yields the protein CASSLASGTSGSIEQYF.

The gene calls are TRBV5-1 and TRBJ2-3; no firm D call. Looked up from germline, CDR1 is SGHRS and CDR2 is YFSETQ. V was cut by 4 bases and J by 5 bases, with 5 bases left in between. This CDR3 is 11 amino acids long. CDR3 DNA sequence: TGCGCCAGCAGCCAAAGAGATACGCAGTATTTT. This sequence encodes CASSQRDTQYF.

V is TRBV5-1 and J is TRBJ2-1; 13 bases are a match to TRBD2. The germline gives CDR1 SGHRS, CDR2 YFSETQ. The CDR3 is 16 amino acids. Unmatched junction bases numbered 3, after V lost 0 bases and J lost 6 bases. CDR3 residues: CASSLEGTSGINEQFF. In DNA form, the CDR3 reads TGCGCCAGCAGCTTGGAGGGGACTAGCGGGATCAATGAGCAGTTCTTC.

This chain joins TRBV6-1 and TRBJ1-2; D call uncertain. The CDR3 has 13 amino acids. Germline CDR1 reads MNHNS; CDR2 reads SASEGT. V was trimmed by 4 bases and J by 5 bases, leaving 11 bases between them. The CDR3 coding sequence is TGTGCCAGCAGTGTCGACGGATTTTATGGCTACACCTTC. This translates into CASSVDGFYGYTF.

This clone was counted a single time. V usage is TRBV11-2 and J usage is TRBJ2-3; a weak D match, TRBD2 (5 bases). Trimming pared 5 bases from V and 2 bases from J, leaving 20 bases between. Per germline, CDR1 SGHAT and CDR2 FQNNGV. The CDR3 runs 17 residues. The chain's CDR3 is CASSQHALATLTDTQYF. Here the CDR3 DNA reads TGTGCCAGCAGCCAGCATGCCTTAGCGACCCTCACAGATACGCAGTATTTT.

The J gene is TRBJ2-7, the V gene TRBV5-5; TRBD2 agrees at 11 bases. The CDR3 is made up of 14 amino acids. Unmatched junction bases numbered 5, after V lost 2 bases and J lost 7 bases. Germline V gene lookup returns CDR1 SGHKS and CDR2 YYEKEE (reference sequence). CDR3 loop: CASSLLAGVGEQYF. In DNA form, the CDR3 reads TGTGCCAGCAGCTTACTAGCGGGAGTGGGTGAGCAGTACTTC.

The CDR3 coding sequence is TGTGCCAGCATCAGAGCCCCGGGAGAGACCCAGTACTTC. Its protein is CASIRAPGETQYF. The chain has TRBV6-1 and TRBJ2-5; D not resolved. CDR1 MNHNS and CDR2 SASEGT come from the germline V gene. The germline V and J ends were trimmed by 7 bases and 4 bases, with 13 bases remaining between them. There are 13 residues in the CDR3.

The chain joins TRBV19 to TRBJ2-3; D not resolved. The CDR3 runs 14 residues. Germline CDR1 LNHDA, CDR2 SQIVND (reference sequence). The ends were cut back, 8 bases at V and 0 bases at J, with 12 bases in the middle. The CDR3, as DNA: TGTGCCAGTCAGGACCTATCTAGCACAGATACGCAGTATTTT. Protein product: CASQDLSSTDTQYF.

V and J are TRBV5-1 and TRBJ1-1; 7 bases are a match to TRBD1. The ends lost 4 bases at V and 3 bases at J; junction bases unmatched: 9. The CDR3 is 15 residues long. CDR1 and CDR2 (germline): SGHRS, YFSETQ. This chain's CDR3 is CASSKGGRGDTEAFF. The CDR3 region has the DNA TGCGCCAGCAGCAAAGGGGGCAGGGGGGACACTGAAGCTTTCTTT.

The chain joins TRBV29-1 to TRBJ2-7; TRBD1 matches at 7 bases. Losses at the gene ends were 6 bases for V and 6 bases for J; bases not matched to a gene: 8. Germline CDR1 SQVTM, CDR2 ANQGSEA. CDR3 length equals 12 residues. CDR3 sequence reads: CSVTTGAREQYF. For the CDR3, the DNA is TGCAGCGTGACTACAGGGGCGCGCGAGCAGTACTTC.

The chain recombines TRBV7-9 with TRBJ1-2; 9 bases map to TRBD1. This CDR3 spans 15 amino acids. The ends lost 0 bases at V and 8 bases at J; junction bases unmatched: 7. Germline-derived CDR1 and CDR2 are SEHNR and FQNEAQ (reference sequence). This CDR3 reads CASSLALGQGNGYTF. CDR3 DNA: TGTGCCAGCAGCTTAGCGTTGGGACAGGGTAACGGCTACACCTTC.

V usage is TRBV18 and J usage is TRBJ1-2; D gene ambiguous. The CDR3 extends over 15 amino acids. V gave up 0 bases and J gave up 6 bases, with 14 bases separating them. Germline CDR1 is KGHSH and CDR2 is LQKENI. The CDR3 DNA follows: TGTGCCAGCTCACCACCGCCGGGTGGGCTTGATGGCTACACCTTC. Amino acid sequence: CASSPPPGGLDGYTF.

J is TRBJ2-4 and V is TRBV9; D gene ambiguous. Deletions cut 3 bases from V and 0 bases from J, with 16 bases between. The CDR3 runs to 17 residues. Looked up from germline, CDR1 is SGDLS and CDR2 is YYNGEE. The CDR3 coding sequence is TGTGCCAGCAGCGAGACCCTGAACTACGGAGCCAAAAACATTCAGTACTTC. It specifies CASSETLNYGAKNIQYF.

The V and J genes are TRBV27 and TRBJ2-7, with D perhaps TRBD1 (7 bases). V gave up 6 bases and J gave up 0 bases, with 27 bases separating them. This CDR3 contains 19 residues. Germline CDR1 MNHEY, CDR2 SMNVEV (reference sequence). The CDR3 region is CASRSQTGTGWASSYEQYF. CDR3 nucleotide sequence: TGTGCCAGCAGGTCACAGACAGGGACTGGCTGGGCAAGCTCCTACGAGCAGTACTTC.